These 32 T cell receptor beta chains originate from one sample sequenced in a study of blood T cell repertoires in COVID-19. Using immunoSEQ multiplex PCR, the repertoire was profiled, and TCRdb retains in-frame clones only, with some absent. The table shows fewer than 85,000 clones, with around 74% occurring only once. Sequenced input: peripheral blood. The receptor set was obtained from a human donor with acute or convalescent COVID-19. The donor label of this sample is uncertain.

This clone has a handful of counts. J is TRBJ2-5 and V is TRBV30, with 8 bases aligning to TRBD2. The germline CDR1 and CDR2 sequences are GTSNPN and SVGIG (reference sequence). V gave up 7 bases and J gave up 2 bases; unmatched junction bases: 12. The CDR3 is 15 amino acids. CDR3 loop: CASGTSGILQETQYF. DNA of the CDR3: TGTGCCTCCGGAACTAGCGGAATTTTACAAGAGACCCAGTACTTC.

This chain connects TRBV11-2 to TRBJ2-4, with 9 bases identical to TRBD2. Trimming took 3 bases from V and 2 from J; bases not matched to a gene: 8. The CDR3 totals 17 residues. The germline gives CDR1 SGHAT, CDR2 FQNNGV. The CDR3 region is CASSLREGPITKNIQYF. CDR3 bases: TGTGCCAGCAGCTTGCGGGAGGGCCCTATAACCAAAAACATTCAGTACTTC.

The genes are TRBV5-1 and TRBJ2-2, with 10 bases that match TRBD1. V lost 0 bases, J lost 5 bases, and 4 bases stayed unmatched. The CDR3 is 16 residues long. Looked up from germline, CDR1 is SGHRS and CDR2 is YFSETQ. CDR3 residues: CASSLEGTGVTGELFF. The CDR3 nucleotides read TGCGCCAGCAGCTTGGAGGGGACAGGGGTAACCGGGGAGCTGTTTTTT. The full variable domain, rest sourced from reference TRBV5-1 and TRBJ2-2, is KAGVTQTPRYLIKTRGQQVTLSCSPISGHRSVSWYQQTPGQGLQFLFEYFSETQRNKGNFPGRFSGRQFSNSRSEMNVSTLELGDSALYLCASSLEGTGVTGELFFGEGSRLTVL.

J is TRBJ1-1 and V is TRBV10-1; no clear D. V dropped 3 bases and J dropped 8 bases, with 10 bases sitting between them. This CDR3 has 12 amino acids. Looked up from germline, CDR1 is WNHNN and CDR2 is SYGVQD (reference sequence). This CDR3 is CASSDSPREAFF. Written as DNA, the CDR3 is TGCGCCAGCAGTGATTCTCCCAGGGAAGCTTTCTTT.

The rearrangement uses TRBV19 and TRBJ2-1; 7 nucleotides agree with TRBD2. The CDR3 loop spans 16 amino acids. Trimming cost V 5 bases and J 0 bases; bases outside gene matches: 7. Germline V gene lookup returns CDR1 LNHDA and CDR2 SQIVND (reference sequence). The CDR3 here is CASSPLAGASYNEQFF. The CDR3 nucleotides read TGTGCCAGTAGTCCTCTTGCGGGAGCCTCCTACAATGAGCAGTTCTTC.

This clone was seen at least ten times. This chain joins TRBV5-4 and TRBJ1-6; no clear D gene. V gave up 5 bases and J gave up 7 bases, with 10 bases separating them. Germline-derived CDR1 and CDR2 are SGHNT and YYREEE (reference sequence). The CDR3 length is 13 residues. DNA for the CDR3: TGTGCCAGCAGTCCGACTACCAATTCACCCCTCCACTTT. Protein sequence: CASSPTTNSPLHF.

The chain uses TRBV7-9 and TRBJ2-2, with D tentatively TRBD1 (6 bases). This CDR3 contains 13 residues. V was trimmed by 3 bases and J by 8 bases, leaving 10 bases between them. From germline, CDR1 is SEHNR and CDR2 FQNEAQ (reference sequence). DNA for the CDR3: TGTGCCAGCAGCTTCAGGGGAGAGGGGGAGCTGTTTTTT. Its translation: CASSFRGEGELFF.

The chain links TRBV7-7 to TRBJ2-1; 9 bases align to TRBD1. The CDR3 contains 15 residues. The trim removed 6 bases at V and 9 bases at J, leaving 12 bases unmatched. Per the germline V gene, CDR1 is SSHAT and CDR2 is FNYEAQ (reference sequence). CDR3 bases: TGTGCCAGCAGTCCGGGACAGGGTATACTAGTTGAGCAGTTCTTC. The encoded protein is CASSPGQGILVEQFF.

V and J are TRBV20-1 and TRBJ2-5; 7 positions agree with TRBD2. Per the germline V gene, CDR1 is DFQATT and CDR2 is SNEGSKA (reference sequence). This CDR3 region has 11 residues. With 6 bases clipped from V and 7 bases from J, the junction kept 5 bases outside the gene matches. The CDR3 here is CSARTSATQYF. CDR3 DNA sequence: TGCAGTGCCCGAACTAGCGCGACCCAGTACTTC.

V gene TRBV2 combines with J gene TRBJ2-5, with 11 positions matching TRBD2. The CDR3 is made up of 15 amino acids. The junction had 8 bases not matched to a gene; V was cut back by 4 bases and J by 7 bases. CDR1 and CDR2 (germline): SNHLY, FYNNEI. The CDR3 coding sequence is TGTGCCAGCAGTGCCGCTAGCGGGGGGTTGGGGACCCAGTACTTC. Its translation is CASSAASGGLGTQYF.

The CDR3 protein is CASSGRQGSSYNEQFF. The DNA for the CDR3 is TGTGCCAGCAGTGGGCGACAGGGGAGCTCCTACAATGAGCAGTTCTTC. This rearrangement joins TRBV6-1 to TRBJ2-1; TRBD1 agrees at 8 bases. This CDR3 is built from 16 residues. The V gene end was trimmed by 4 bases and the J gene end by 0 bases; junction bases not matched to a gene: 5. Germline CDR1 MNHNS, CDR2 SASEGT.

V usage is TRBV6-4 and J usage is TRBJ1-6; TRBD1 aligns across 9 bases. CDR1 and CDR2 from the germline V gene are MRHNA and SNTAGT. The CDR3 is 14 amino acids. The trim removed 3 bases at V and 9 bases at J, leaving 3 bases unmatched. CDR3 sequence (DNA): TGTGCCAGCAGTGATACGGACAGGGGTTCACCCCTCCACTTT. This gives the protein CASSDTDRGSPLHF.

The gene calls are TRBV6-5 and TRBJ1-1; 7 nucleotides line up with TRBD1. The CDR3 consists of 14 residues. Germline CDR1 MNHEY, CDR2 SVGAGI. V trimming: 5 bases; J trimming: 8 bases; junction bases outside the gene matches: 11. This CDR3 reads CASSPDREASEAFF. The CDR3 DNA reads TGTGCCAGCAGTCCTGACAGGGAAGCTTCGGAAGCTTTCTTT.

CDR3 region: CASTGQGGAYEQYF. CDR3 nucleotide sequence: TGTGCCAGCACCGGACAGGGGGGAGCCTACGAGCAGTACTTC. This chain uses TRBV28 with TRBJ2-7; 10 bases agree with TRBD1. V was clipped by 7 bases and J by 2 bases; unmatched bases: 5. Germline V CDR1 and CDR2: MDHEN, SYDVKM. This CDR3 spans 14 amino acids. Full variable domain (rest looked up from reference TRBV28 and TRBJ2-7): DVKVTQSSRYLVKRTGEKVFLECVQDMDHENMFWYRQDPGLGLRLIYFSYDVKMKEKGDIPEGYSVSREKKERFSLILESASTNQTSMYLCASTGQGGAYEQYFGPGTRLTVT.

The chain combines TRBV10-1 with TRBJ2-1, with 9 bases fitting TRBD2. J gave up 9 bases and V 3 bases, and 12 bases lay outside the gene matches. The CDR3 covers 16 residues. The germline V gene has CDR1 WNHNN and CDR2 SYGVQD (reference sequence). CDR3 in DNA: TGCGCCAGCAGTGATGCACGCGGGGGGGCAAATCCTGAGCAGTTCTTC. It is translated as CASSDARGGANPEQFF.

This chain connects TRBV7-8 to TRBJ2-2, with D unclear. CDR3 length: 14 residues. V gave up 5 bases and J gave up 5 bases, with 12 bases separating them. In germline, CDR1 is SGHVS, CDR2 FQNEAQ. The CDR3, as DNA: TGTGCCAGCAGCCACACCCCTCCGACCGGGGAGCTGTTTTTT. This gives the protein CASSHTPPTGELFF.

DNA for the CDR3: TGTGCTAGTGGTCTGTGGACAGGGCCGAACACTGAAGCTTTCTTT. Translated, it gives CASGLWTGPNTEAFF. The chain combines TRBV12-5 with TRBJ1-1, with 8 bases identical to TRBD1. The germline V gene encodes CDR1 LGHNT and CDR2 FRNRAP. The CDR3 length is 15 residues. The trim removed 5 bases at V and 1 base at J, leaving 6 bases unmatched.

The chain combines TRBV7-2 with TRBJ2-6, with D perhaps TRBD1 (5 bases). CDR1 and CDR2 from the germline V gene are SGHTA and FQGNSA. CDR3 size: 15 residues. V lost 4 bases, J lost 0 bases, and 7 bases lay in between. CDR3 residues: CASSSGSSGANVLTF. Here the CDR3 DNA reads TGTGCCAGCAGCTCAGGGTCCTCTGGGGCCAACGTCCTGACTTTC.

The gene calls are TRBV28 and TRBJ2-4, with a weak D call TRBD1 (6 bases). The V gene's germline CDR1 is MDHEN and CDR2 SYDVKM. V lost 5 bases to trimming and J lost 0 bases, with 11 bases between them. The CDR3 contains 15 residues. The CDR3 bases are TGTGCCAGCAGTCCCGGACAGTTAGCCAAAAACATTCAGTACTTC. Residues: CASSPGQLAKNIQYF.

J is TRBJ2-2 and V is TRBV30; no firm D call. Per the germline V gene, CDR1 is GTSNPN and CDR2 is SVGIG (reference sequence). The V gene lost 1 base and the J gene lost 5 bases, with 2 bases spanning the gap. This CDR3 has 11 residues. The CDR3 DNA sequence: TGTGCCTGGAGTGCGACCGGGGAGCTGTTTTTT. As protein: CAWSATGELFF.

This chain connects TRBV4-2 to TRBJ2-7; a possible D gene is TRBD2 (6 bases). Germline V gene sequence: CDR1 LGHNA, CDR2 YNFKEQ. The CDR3 is made up of 20 amino acids. Trimming left V 0 bases short and J 4 bases short, with 28 bases between. CDR3 bases: TGTGCCAGCAGCCAAGATCTAGCCGACCGGAGGGGCAGAGGGGAATACGAGCAGTACTTC. Amino acid sequence: CASSQDLADRRGRGEYEQYF.

This clone was counted a few times. The rearrangement joins TRBV7-9 to TRBJ1-1, with 8 bases aligning to TRBD1. Per germline, CDR1 SEHNR and CDR2 FQNEAQ (reference sequence). The CDR3 has 15 amino acids. V dropped 4 bases and J dropped 1; count of bases not matched to a gene: 5. The CDR3 sequence is CASSSSGTGNTEAFF. The CDR3 DNA sequence: TGTGCCAGCAGCTCGTCCGGGACAGGGAACACTGAAGCTTTCTTT.

In its sample, this clone was seen a few times. V usage is TRBV15 and J usage is TRBJ1-2; 7 bases fit TRBD1. CDR3 length equals 12 residues. The germline V gene has CDR1 LNHNV and CDR2 YYDKDF (reference sequence). J gave up 3 bases and V 8 bases, and 3 bases lay outside the gene matches. CDR3 nucleotides: TGTGCCACCGGACAGGTGGACTATGGCTACACCTTC. Translation: CATGQVDYGYTF.

This clone is medium-sized (0.01 to 0.1%) by share. The chain employs TRBV28 and TRBJ1-6; D gene ambiguous. This CDR3 is 15 amino acids long. Germline lookup yields CDR1 MDHEN and CDR2 SYDVKM. Trimming removed 10 bases from V and 0 bases from J, with 13 bases in between. The CDR3 protein is CATPAGSSYNSPLHF. The CDR3 DNA follows: TGTGCCACCCCTGCTGGGAGCTCCTATAATTCACCCCTCCACTTT.

The rearrangement uses TRBV27 and TRBJ1-2; TRBD1 agrees at 9 bases. Trimming removed 5 bases from V and 3 bases from J; junction bases left unmatched: 16. CDR1 is MNHEY, CDR2 SMNVEV, per germline (reference sequence). The CDR3 runs to 18 residues. The CDR3 spells CASSPRVPGTGLDYGYTF. DNA for the CDR3: TGTGCCAGCAGTCCCCGAGTGCCCGGGACAGGGCTCGACTATGGCTACACCTTC.

A few counts support this clone. The V and J genes are TRBV6-5 and TRBJ1-1, with a possible D match to TRBD1 (6 bases). Trimming cost V 7 bases and J 6 bases, with 18 bases left between them. Germline CDR1 and CDR2: MNHEY and SVGAGI. CDR3 length: 14 residues. The DNA of the CDR3 is TGTGCCAGCATATGGGGGCGGATTTCGTCTGAAGCTTTCTTT. This codes for CASIWGRISSEAFF.

This clone came up a few times. The gene calls are TRBV7-9 and TRBJ2-3, with D possibly matching TRBD2 (5 bases). CDR3 length equals 15 residues. V was trimmed by 5 bases and J by 0 bases, leaving 12 bases between them. Germline V gene data show CDR1 as SEHNR and CDR2 as FQNEAQ (reference sequence). CDR3: CASSRPERSTDTQYF. The CDR3 nucleotides are TGTGCCAGCAGCCGGCCCGAGCGGAGCACAGATACGCAGTATTTT. The whole variable domain, remainder taken from reference TRBV7-9 and TRBJ2-3, is DTGVSQNPRHKITKRGQNVTFRCDPISEHNRLYWYRQTLGQGPEFLTYFQNEAQLEKSRLLSDRFSAERPKGSFSTLEIQRTEQGDSAMYLCASSRPERSTDTQYFGPGTRLTVL.

In its sample, this clone was seen a few times. The J gene is TRBJ1-5, the V gene TRBV11-2; D is uncertain. The CDR3 spans 13 residues. The V end was cut by 6 bases, the J end by 2 bases, with 8 bases between. Germline V gene lookup returns CDR1 SGHAT and CDR2 FQNNGV. This CDR3 is CASSPGGNQPQHF. CDR3 in DNA: TGTGCCAGCAGTCCCGGGGGCAATCAGCCCCAGCATTTT.

The table lists this clone with a few counts. The rearrangement joins TRBV6-2 or TRBV6-3 to TRBJ1-2, with 11 nucleotides matching TRBD1. The length of the CDR3 is 13 residues. The V and J ends lost 6 bases and 6 bases, in that order; junction bases with no gene match: 3. CDR1 and CDR2 (germline): MNHEY, SVGEGT. DNA of the CDR3: TGTGCCAGCAGCTGGACAGGGGGCGATGGCTACACCTTC. Its translation is CASSWTGGDGYTF.

The chain carries TRBV5-1 and TRBJ1-2; 8 bases match TRBD1. This CDR3 region has 15 residues. V shed 4 bases, J shed 3 bases, and the junction held 8 bases outside the gene matches. CDR1 is SGHRS, CDR2 YFSETQ, per germline. CDR3 sequence reads: CASSPAGGGHYGYTF. CDR3 nucleotide sequence: TGCGCCAGCAGCCCCGCAGGGGGCGGCCACTATGGCTACACCTTC. The whole variable domain, remainder taken from reference TRBV5-1 and TRBJ1-2, is KAGVTQTPRYLIKTRGQQVTLSCSPISGHRSVSWYQQTPGQGLQFLFEYFSETQRNKGNFPGRFSGRQFSNSRSEMNVSTLELGDSALYLCASSPAGGGHYGYTFGSGTRLTVV.

V is TRBV28 and J is TRBJ2-5; 7 bases line up with TRBD2. This CDR3 contains 14 residues. Losses at the gene ends were 5 bases for V and 5 bases for J; bases not matched to a gene: 8. Germline CDR1 reads MDHEN; CDR2 reads SYDVKM. CDR3 nucleotide sequence: TGTGCCAGCAGTCTTGGCGGGAGAAGGGAGACCCAGTACTTC. Translated, it gives CASSLGGRRETQYF.

The CDR3 sequence is CASSQDGLAGLSTDTQYF. As DNA, the CDR3 is TGCGCCAGCAGCCAAGATGGACTAGCGGGCCTTAGCACAGATACGCAGTATTTT. The rearrangement links TRBV4-1 to TRBJ2-3; TRBD2 agrees at 11 bases. Losses at the gene ends were 0 bases for V and 0 bases for J; bases not matched to a gene: 5. The CDR3 extends over 18 amino acids. Germline values: CDR1 MGHRA, CDR2 YSYEKL.